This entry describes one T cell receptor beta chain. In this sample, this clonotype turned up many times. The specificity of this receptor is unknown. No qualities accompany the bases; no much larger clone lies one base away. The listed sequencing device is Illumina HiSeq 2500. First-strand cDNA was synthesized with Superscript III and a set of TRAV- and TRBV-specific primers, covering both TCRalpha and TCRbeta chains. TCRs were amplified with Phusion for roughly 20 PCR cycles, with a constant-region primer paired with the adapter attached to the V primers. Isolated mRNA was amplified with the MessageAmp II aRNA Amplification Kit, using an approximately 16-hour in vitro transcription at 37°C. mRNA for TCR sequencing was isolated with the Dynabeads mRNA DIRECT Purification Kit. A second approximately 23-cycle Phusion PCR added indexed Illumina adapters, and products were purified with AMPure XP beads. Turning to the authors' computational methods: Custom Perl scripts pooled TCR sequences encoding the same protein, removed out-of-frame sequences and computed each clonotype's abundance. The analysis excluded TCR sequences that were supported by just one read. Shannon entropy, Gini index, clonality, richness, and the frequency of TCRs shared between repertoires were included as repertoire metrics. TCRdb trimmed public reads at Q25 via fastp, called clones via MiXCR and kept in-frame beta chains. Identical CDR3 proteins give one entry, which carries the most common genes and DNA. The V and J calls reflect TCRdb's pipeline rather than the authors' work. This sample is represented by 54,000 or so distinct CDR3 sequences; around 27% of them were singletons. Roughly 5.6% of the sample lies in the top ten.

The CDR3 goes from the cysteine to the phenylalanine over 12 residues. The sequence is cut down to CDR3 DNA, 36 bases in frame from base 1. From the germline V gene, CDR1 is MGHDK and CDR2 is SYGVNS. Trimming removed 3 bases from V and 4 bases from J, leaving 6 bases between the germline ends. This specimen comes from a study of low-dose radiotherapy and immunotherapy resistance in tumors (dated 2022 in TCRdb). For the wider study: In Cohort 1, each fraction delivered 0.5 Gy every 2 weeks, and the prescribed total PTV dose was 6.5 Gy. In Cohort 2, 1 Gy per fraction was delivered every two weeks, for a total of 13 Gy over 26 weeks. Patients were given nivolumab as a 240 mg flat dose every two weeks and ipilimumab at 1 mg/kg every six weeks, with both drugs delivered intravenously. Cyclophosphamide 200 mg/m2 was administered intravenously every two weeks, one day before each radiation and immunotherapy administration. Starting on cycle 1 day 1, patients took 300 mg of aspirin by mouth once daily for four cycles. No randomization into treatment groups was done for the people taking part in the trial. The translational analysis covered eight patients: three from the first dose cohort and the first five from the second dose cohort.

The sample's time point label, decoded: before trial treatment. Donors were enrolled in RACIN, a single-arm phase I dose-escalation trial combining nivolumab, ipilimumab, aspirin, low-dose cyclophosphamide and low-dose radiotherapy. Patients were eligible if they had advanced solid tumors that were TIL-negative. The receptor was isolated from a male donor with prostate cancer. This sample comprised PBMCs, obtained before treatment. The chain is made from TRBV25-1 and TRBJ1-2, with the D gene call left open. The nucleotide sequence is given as TGTGCCAGCAGTGACAGACTCTATGGCTACACCTTC. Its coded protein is CASSDRLYGYTF.